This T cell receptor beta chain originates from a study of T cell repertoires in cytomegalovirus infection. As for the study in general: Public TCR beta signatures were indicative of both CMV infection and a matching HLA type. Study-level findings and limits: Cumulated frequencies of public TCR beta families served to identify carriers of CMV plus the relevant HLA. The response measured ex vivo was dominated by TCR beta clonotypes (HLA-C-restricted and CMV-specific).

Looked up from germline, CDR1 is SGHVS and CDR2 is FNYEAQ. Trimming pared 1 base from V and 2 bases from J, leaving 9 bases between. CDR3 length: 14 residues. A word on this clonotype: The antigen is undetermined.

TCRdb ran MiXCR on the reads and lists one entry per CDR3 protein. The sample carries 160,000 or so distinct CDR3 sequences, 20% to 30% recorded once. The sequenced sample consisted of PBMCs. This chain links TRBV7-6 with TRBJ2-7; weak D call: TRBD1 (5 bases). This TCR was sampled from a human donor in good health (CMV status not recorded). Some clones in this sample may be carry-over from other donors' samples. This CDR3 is CASSLGMGPYEQYF. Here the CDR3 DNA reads TGTGCCAGCAGCTTAGGGATGGGGCCCTACGAGCAGTACTTC. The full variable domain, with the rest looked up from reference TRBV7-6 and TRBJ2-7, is GAGVSQSPRYKVTKRGQDVALRCDPISGHVSLYWYRQALGQGPEFLTYFNYEAQQDKSGLPNDRFSAERPEGSISTLTIQRTEQRDSAMYRCASSLGMGPYEQYFGPGTRLTVT.